The text below deals with one T cell receptor (beta chain). As handled by the study authors: Estimated nucleated cell counts came from reference gene primer amplification. The data were produced by immunoSEQ multiplex PCR, yet TCRdb's version contains in-frame clones alone and is incomplete. For V, J and clone size, that table is used; D and trimming come from the DNA. Of approximately 500,000 clones listed, approximately 91% are singletons. The data were taken from a study of blood T cell repertoires in COVID-19. As for the study in general: Sites in the United States, Italy and Spain provided acute and convalescent COVID-19 samples.

V lost 1 base to trimming and J lost 4 bases; unmatched junction nucleotides: 10. From germline, CDR1 is SGHTA and CDR2 FQGNSA. This CDR3 is built from 16 residues. This chain joins TRBV7-2 and TRBJ2-7; 7 positions agree with TRBD2. The sample comprised peripheral blood. This sequence was found in a woman aged 45 to 65 with COVID-19, enrolled during active disease. The CDR3 spells CASSLEGGGLHYEQYF. In nucleotides, the CDR3 is TGTGCCAGCAGCTTAGAGGGCGGGGGACTCCATTACGAGCAGTACTTC.